The rows below give T cell receptor beta chains drawn from one sample of a study of patients and donors after allogeneic stem cell transplantation. MiXCR was run by TCRdb on the RT-PCR reads, yielding one entry per CDR3 protein. The table has about 87,000 distinct CDR3 sequences, around 5% seen once. The sample consisted of blood, either unsorted or a sorted T cell fraction (not recorded which). These receptors were obtained from a human donor who was either an allogeneic HSCT recipient or a stem cell or donor lymphocyte infusion donor (not recorded which). It is not recorded whose cells these are; they may come from a transplant donor. Both conserved end residues are part of each CDR3. A D gene is named only where the DNA matches it firmly. The listing skips clone size in some rows; elsewhere it reads once, few, many or a size class.

>many|TRBJ1-1|TRBV5-5|-
CASSLRRMNTEAFF
TGTGCCAGCAGCTTGAGGAGGATGAACACTGAAGCTTTCTTT
>few|TRBJ1-2|TRBV7-9|-
CASSPSGGPGGYTF
TGTGCCAGCAGTCCTTCGGGGGGGCCGGGAGGCTACACCTTC
>-|TRBJ1-1|TRBV28|-
CASSFQFLNTEAFF
TGTGCCAGCAGTTTCCAGTTTTTGAACACTGAAGCTTTCTTT
>-|TRBJ1-2|TRBV6-1|TRBD1
CASSRGTGSGYTF
TGTGCCAGCTCGCGCGGGACAGGGTCTGGCTACACCTTC
>-|TRBJ2-2|TRBV10-3|TRBD1
CAIRADRGLNTGELFF
TGTGCCATCAGGGCGGACAGGGGGCTGAACACCGGGGAGCTGTTTTTT
>many|TRBJ2-5|TRBV5-1|TRBD2
CASRGGQETQYF
TGCGCCAGCAGGGGGGGGCAAGAGACCCAGTACTTC
>few|TRBJ1-4|TRBV6-5|-
CASSYSGLNEKLFF
TGTGCCAGCAGTTACTCGGGTCTTAATGAAAAACTGTTTTTT
>many|TRBJ2-2|TRBV9|-
CASSVSTGRMNTGELFF
TGTGCCAGCAGCGTAAGTACGGGAAGGATGAACACCGGGGAGCTGTTTTTT
>-|TRBJ2-1|TRBV11-2|TRBD1
CATSTYRGFENEQFF
TGTGCCACCTCAACTTACAGGGGATTTGAAAATGAGCAGTTCTTC
>-|TRBJ2-4|TRBV5-4|-
CASSLSRVKNIQYF
TGTGCCAGCAGCCTCTCCAGGGTCAAAAACATTCAGTACTTC
>many|TRBJ2-1|TRBV7-3|-
CASSLGGIGGINEQFF
TGTGCCAGCAGCTTAGGGGGGATCGGGGGAATCAATGAGCAGTTCTTC
>many|TRBJ1-5|TRBV28|-
CASSLQGELQPQHF
TGTGCCAGCAGTTTACAGGGAGAATTACAGCCCCAGCATTTT
>many|TRBJ2-7|TRBV11-1|TRBD1
CASSPPGQGFYEQYF
TGTGCCAGCAGCCCTCCGGGACAGGGGTTCTACGAGCAGTACTTC